Sequencing of this T cell receptor beta chain was carried out in a study of T cell responses to AZD1222 COVID-19 vaccine. Study-wide results and limits: Reportedly, nearly half the spike-specific TCRs target unmutated variant regions. Spike-specific TCRs gained breadth and depth after people received two AZD1222 doses.

Here immunoSEQ multiplex PCR was the method, and the copy in TCRdb shows in-frame clones only, minus some. This sample has about 85,000 clones, with around 85% found just once. On this clone: Its antigen is not known.

V was shortened by 5 bases and J by 5 bases, with 18 bases between the two germline ends. CDR1 and CDR2 (germline): SGHAT, FQDESV (reference sequence). The CDR3 runs to 15 residues. The rearrangement uses TRBV11-1 and TRBJ1-1; D unresolved. The origin of this receptor is an adult in good health. This specimen was peripheral blood, taken on day 0 of AZD1222 vaccination. CDR3 sequence reads: CASSQERIHGTEAFF. The DNA of the CDR3 is TGTGCCAGCAGCCAGGAGAGGATTCATGGGACTGAAGCTTTCTTT.